Following are 25 T cell receptor beta chains from one sample sequenced in a study of Graves' ophthalmopathy and Graves' hyperthyroidism. Amplifying from RNA transcripts, the study obtained TCR beta CDR3 regions. RT-PCR with HTBI primers came first, then second-round multiplex PCR. TCRdb reprocessed the multiplex PCR reads with MiXCR, giving one entry per CDR3 protein. The data show about 180,000 distinct CDR3 sequences, approximately 40% seen once. Sequenced: peripheral blood. These receptor sequences come from a middle-aged woman with Graves' ophthalmopathy.

The chain joins TRBV6-2 or TRBV6-3 to TRBJ1-3, with D possibly matching TRBD1 (5 bases). Looked up from germline, CDR1 is MNHEY and CDR2 is SVGEGT. The CDR3 is made up of 13 amino acids. Trimming stripped 7 bases from V and 4 bases from J, with 11 bases between. This CDR3 is CASMHDSGNTIYF. The DNA of the CDR3 is TGTGCCAGCATGCACGACAGCGGAAACACCATATATTTT.

There are many counts of this clonotype. CDR3 sequence (DNA): TGTGCCAGTAGTATCGCGTCTAGCGGGAGTCAGACCCAGTACTTC. This translates into CASSIASSGSQTQYF. V gene TRBV19 combines with J gene TRBJ2-5; 10 bases fit TRBD2. CDR1 is LNHDA and CDR2 is SQIVND in the germline V gene (reference sequence). The CDR3 has 15 residues. J was trimmed by 6 bases and V by 3 bases; bases with no gene match: 7.

This clonotype was detected only a few times. The rearrangement links TRBV6-2 or TRBV6-3 to TRBJ2-5; 8 nucleotides align to TRBD2. Losses at the gene ends were 5 bases for V and 3 bases for J; bases not matched to a gene: 17. From germline, CDR1 is MNHEY and CDR2 SVGEGT. This CDR3 has 18 residues. This chain's CDR3 is CASSTRGAGAAREETQYF. CDR3 DNA: TGTGCCAGCAGTACACGAGGAGCGGGAGCGGCCCGAGAAGAGACCCAGTACTTC.

This clonotype was observed once. The rearrangement uses TRBV7-3 and TRBJ1-1; weak D call: TRBD1 (6 bases). This CDR3 is built from 15 residues. Germline values: CDR1 SGHTA, CDR2 FQGTGA. The V gene lost 1 base and the J gene lost 3 bases, with 12 bases spanning the gap. This CDR3 is CASSLIGGQHTEAFF. The CDR3 DNA is TGTGCCAGCAGCTTAATCGGGGGGCAGCACACTGAAGCTTTCTTT. Complete variable domain (other parts from reference TRBV7-3 and TRBJ1-1): GAGVSQTPSNKVTEKGKYVELRCDPISGHTALYWYRQSLGQGPEFLIYFQGTGAADDSGLPNDRFFAVRPEGSVSTLKIQRTERGDSAVYLCASSLIGGQHTEAFFGQGTRLTVV.

The chain links TRBV28 to TRBJ2-2; D tentatively reads TRBD1 or TRBD2 (5 bases each). The V and J ends lost 6 bases and 8 bases respectively, with 13 bases between them. Germline-derived CDR1 and CDR2 are MDHEN and SYDVKM. The CDR3 covers 13 residues. CDR3 bases: TGTGCCAGCAGGAGGGGACGGGCTGGGGAGCTGTTTTTT. Protein product: CASRRGRAGELFF.

The chain is built from TRBV6-5 and TRBJ2-7; unclear D gene. Germline V gives CDR1 MNHEY, CDR2 SVGAGI. The CDR3 runs to 11 residues. V was cut by 8 bases and J by 4 bases, with 9 bases left in between. Written as DNA, the CDR3 is TGTGCCAGCGTATACCGGTACGAGCAGTACTTC. It is translated as CASVYRYEQYF.

This clonotype was counted many times. The V call is TRBV5-1, the J call TRBJ1-3, with D possibly matching TRBD1 (6 bases). The CDR3 covers 16 residues. Trimming stripped 0 bases from V and 2 bases from J, with 12 bases between. Germline V gene data show CDR1 as SGHRS and CDR2 as YFSETQ. CDR3 DNA: TGCGCCAGCAGCTTGGAGGCGGGGGCGCCTGGAAACACCATATATTTT. It is translated as CASSLEAGAPGNTIYF.

This sequence joins TRBV28 and TRBJ2-5; a possible D gene is TRBD2 (6 bases). V was cut by 4 bases and J by 5 bases, with 14 bases left in between. The germline V gene encodes CDR1 MDHEN and CDR2 SYDVKM. This CDR3 comprises 14 residues. Written as DNA, the CDR3 is TGTGCCAGCAGTTCAGGAGGGTCTTGGGAGACCCAGTACTTC. Protein: CASSSGGSWETQYF.

In its sample, this clonotype was seen many times. This chain uses TRBV20-1 with TRBJ2-5; 9 positions match TRBD2. Germline loops: CDR1 DFQATT, CDR2 SNEGSKA (reference sequence). This CDR3 is 14 amino acids long. CDR3 nucleotides: TGCAGCCAGACACTAGCGGGCCACCAAGAGACCCAGTACTTC. Residues: CSQTLAGHQETQYF.

As for this clonotype: Relative to the germline gene, one junction end is altered; a read error may explain this. The genes are TRBV2 and TRBJ2-7; 8 bases are a match to TRBD2. Germline CDR1 reads SNHLY; CDR2 reads FYNNEI. The CDR3 runs to 12 residues. CDR3 nucleotide sequence: TGTGCCAGGAGTGCGGGAGGTCACGAGCAGTACTTC. Protein: CARSAGGHEQYF. Looking up the rest from reference TRBV2 and TRBJ2-7 gives the full variable domain: EPEVTQTPSHQVTQMGQEVILRCVPISNHLYFYWYRQILGQKVEFLVSFYNNEISEKSEIFDDQFSVERPDGSNFTLKIRSTKLEDSAMYFCARSAGGHEQYFGPGTRLTVT.

This clonotype was seen at least ten times. The rearrangement links TRBV20-1 to TRBJ2-5; TRBD2 might be the D (6 bases). The V end lost 5 bases, the J end lost 5 bases, and 15 bases lay between the germline ends. Germline CDR1 reads DFQATT; CDR2 reads SNEGSKA (reference sequence). The CDR3 sequence is 13 residues long. The DNA for the CDR3 is TGCAGTGCTGGTCGGAGGGCCGATGAGACCCAGTACTTC. Translating it yields CSAGRRADETQYF.

This clonotype was found many times. The chain has TRBV20-1 and TRBJ1-2; D is unresolved. This CDR3 has 11 amino acids. Germline V CDR1 and CDR2: DFQATT, SNEGSKA (reference sequence). V was trimmed by 0 bases and J by 8 bases, leaving 7 bases between them. CDR3 loop: CSAREVWGYTF. The DNA for the CDR3 is TGCAGTGCTAGAGAAGTATGGGGCTACACCTTC.

CDR3: CASSLAQGSSYNSPLHF. CDR3 bases: TGTGCCAGCAGCTTAGCGCAGGGGAGCTCCTATAATTCACCCCTCCACTTT. V is TRBV7-8 and J is TRBJ1-6; D is perhaps TRBD1 (6 bases). Germline V gene lookup returns CDR1 SGHVS and CDR2 FQNEAQ. This CDR3 contains 17 residues. V gave up 0 bases and J gave up 0 bases, with 9 bases separating them.

This sequence joins TRBV4-3 and TRBJ1-2; 9 positions match TRBD1. Germline lookup yields CDR1 LGHNA and CDR2 YSLEER. The CDR3 runs 16 residues. The V gene end was trimmed by 0 bases and the J gene end by 4 bases; junction bases not matched to a gene: 6. CDR3 sequence: CASSQELDRGSYGYTF. CDR3 bases: TGCGCCAGCAGCCAAGAGTTGGACAGGGGAAGCTATGGCTACACCTTC.

The V call is TRBV29-1, the J call TRBJ1-2; 10 positions match TRBD1. CDR3 length: 14 residues. V shed 0 bases, J shed 5 bases, and the junction held 3 bases outside the gene matches. Per the germline V gene, CDR1 is SQVTM and CDR2 is ANQGSEA. In DNA, the CDR3 is TGCAGCGTTGAAGATCTGGGACAGGGGTATGGCTACACCTTC. It is translated as CSVEDLGQGYGYTF. The variable domain in full, with the rest retrieved from reference TRBV29-1 and TRBJ1-2, is SAVISQKPSRDICQRGTSLTIQCQVDSQVTMMFWYRQQPGQSLTLIATANQGSEATYESGFVIDKFPISRPNLTFSTLTVSNMSPEDSSIYLCSVEDLGQGYGYTFGSGTRLTVV.

This clonotype has at least ten counts. V is TRBV6-5 and J is TRBJ1-5; 8 bases line up with TRBD1. This CDR3 comprises 16 residues. Looked up from germline, CDR1 is MNHEY and CDR2 is SVGAGI. V dropped 5 bases and J dropped 2; count of bases not matched to a gene: 8. The CDR3 coding sequence is TGTGCCAGCAGTCCTCTACAGGGGGGGGGCAATCAGCCCCAGCATTTT. Translating it yields CASSPLQGGGNQPQHF.

This chain connects TRBV6-1 to TRBJ2-5; 10 positions match TRBD2. This CDR3 has 15 amino acids. Germline CDR1 is MNHNS and CDR2 is SASEGT. The ends lost 2 bases at V and 5 bases at J; junction bases unmatched: 5. CDR3 in amino acids: CASSELAGEGETQYF. CDR3 coding DNA: TGTGCCAGCAGTGAACTAGCGGGAGAGGGGGAGACCCAGTACTTC.

The chain combines TRBV6-1 with TRBJ1-3; D is unresolved. The CDR3 is made up of 11 amino acids. Trimming took off 6 bases at V and 4 bases at J, with 4 bases between the two ends. Germline V gene lookup returns CDR1 MNHNS and CDR2 SASEGT. CDR3 sequence: CASSTGNTIYF. CDR3 nucleotides: TGTGCCAGCAGCACCGGAAACACCATATATTTT.

This clonotype came up many times. The CDR3 spells CASRDRSWYEQYF. The CDR3, as DNA: TGTGCCAGCAGAGACAGGTCATGGTACGAGCAGTACTTC. V is TRBV2 and J is TRBJ2-7, with D possibly matching TRBD1 (6 bases). Germline V gives CDR1 SNHLY, CDR2 FYNNEI. The CDR3 sequence is 13 residues long. The germline V and J ends were trimmed by 6 bases and 4 bases, with 13 bases remaining between them.

This clonotype has at least ten counts. The chain joins TRBV20-1 to TRBJ1-5, with D perhaps TRBD1 (6 bases). Germline CDR1 and CDR2: DFQATT and SNEGSKA (reference sequence). V lost 3 bases, J lost 0 bases, and 15 bases lay in between. The CDR3 is 16 residues long. For the CDR3, the DNA is TGCAGTGCTAGTCAAGGGGGGGGGTATAGCAATCAGCCCCAGCATTTT. Its protein is CSASQGGGYSNQPQHF.

The chain carries TRBV12-3 or TRBV12-4 and TRBJ2-7; D may correspond to TRBD1 or TRBD2 (6 bases each). Trimming left V 8 bases short and J 7 bases short, with 18 bases between. This CDR3 region has 13 residues. In DNA form, the CDR3 reads TGTGCCAGCCGTGGTACGGGGGCTTATGAGCAGTACTTC. Encoded protein: CASRGTGAYEQYF.

This clonotype was counted ten times or more. The chain combines TRBV28 with TRBJ1-2; 8 bases match TRBD1. This CDR3 has 13 amino acids. Trimming cost V 7 bases and J 2 bases; bases outside gene matches: 3. Germline V gives CDR1 MDHEN, CDR2 SYDVKM. CDR3 DNA sequence: TGTGCCAGCACTACAGGGGGAAACTATGGCTACACCTTC. Amino acids: CASTTGGNYGYTF.

This clonotype was seen a handful of times. The chain joins TRBV7-2 to TRBJ2-5, with D possibly being TRBD2 (5 bases). The CDR3 contains 12 residues. CDR1 is SGHTA and CDR2 is FQGNSA in the germline V gene. The V end lost 5 bases, the J end lost 2 bases, and 6 bases lay between the germline ends. For the CDR3, the DNA is TGTGCCAGCAGCCGGACTCAAGAGACCCAGTACTTC. Its translation: CASSRTQETQYF.

This clonotype was detected ten times or more. J is TRBJ2-2 and V is TRBV6-2 or TRBV6-3; 7 bases align to TRBD1. The V gene's germline CDR1 is MNHEY and CDR2 SVGEGT. The length of the CDR3 is 15 residues. V dropped 2 bases and J dropped 5; count of bases not matched to a gene: 5. DNA for the CDR3: TGTGCCAGCAGTTACGTGACAGGGCTGACCGGGGAGCTGTTTTTT. Translation gives CASSYVTGLTGELFF.

This clonotype was observed at least ten times. V gene TRBV19 combines with J gene TRBJ2-7; 10 bases align to TRBD2. Germline lookup yields CDR1 LNHDA and CDR2 SQIVND (reference sequence). After removal of 5 bases from V and 4 bases from J, the junction contained 8 bases not matched to a gene. The CDR3 runs 15 residues. CDR3 residues: CASSEGLAVWYEQYF. The CDR3 DNA follows: TGTGCCAGTAGTGAAGGACTAGCGGTATGGTACGAGCAGTACTTC. The variable domain in full, with the rest retrieved from reference TRBV19 and TRBJ2-7, is DGGITQSPKYLFRKEGQNVTLSCEQNLNHDAMYWYRQDPGQGLRLIYYSQIVNDFQKGDIAEGYSVSREKKESFPLTVTSAQKNPTAFYLCASSEGLAVWYEQYFGPGTRLTVT.